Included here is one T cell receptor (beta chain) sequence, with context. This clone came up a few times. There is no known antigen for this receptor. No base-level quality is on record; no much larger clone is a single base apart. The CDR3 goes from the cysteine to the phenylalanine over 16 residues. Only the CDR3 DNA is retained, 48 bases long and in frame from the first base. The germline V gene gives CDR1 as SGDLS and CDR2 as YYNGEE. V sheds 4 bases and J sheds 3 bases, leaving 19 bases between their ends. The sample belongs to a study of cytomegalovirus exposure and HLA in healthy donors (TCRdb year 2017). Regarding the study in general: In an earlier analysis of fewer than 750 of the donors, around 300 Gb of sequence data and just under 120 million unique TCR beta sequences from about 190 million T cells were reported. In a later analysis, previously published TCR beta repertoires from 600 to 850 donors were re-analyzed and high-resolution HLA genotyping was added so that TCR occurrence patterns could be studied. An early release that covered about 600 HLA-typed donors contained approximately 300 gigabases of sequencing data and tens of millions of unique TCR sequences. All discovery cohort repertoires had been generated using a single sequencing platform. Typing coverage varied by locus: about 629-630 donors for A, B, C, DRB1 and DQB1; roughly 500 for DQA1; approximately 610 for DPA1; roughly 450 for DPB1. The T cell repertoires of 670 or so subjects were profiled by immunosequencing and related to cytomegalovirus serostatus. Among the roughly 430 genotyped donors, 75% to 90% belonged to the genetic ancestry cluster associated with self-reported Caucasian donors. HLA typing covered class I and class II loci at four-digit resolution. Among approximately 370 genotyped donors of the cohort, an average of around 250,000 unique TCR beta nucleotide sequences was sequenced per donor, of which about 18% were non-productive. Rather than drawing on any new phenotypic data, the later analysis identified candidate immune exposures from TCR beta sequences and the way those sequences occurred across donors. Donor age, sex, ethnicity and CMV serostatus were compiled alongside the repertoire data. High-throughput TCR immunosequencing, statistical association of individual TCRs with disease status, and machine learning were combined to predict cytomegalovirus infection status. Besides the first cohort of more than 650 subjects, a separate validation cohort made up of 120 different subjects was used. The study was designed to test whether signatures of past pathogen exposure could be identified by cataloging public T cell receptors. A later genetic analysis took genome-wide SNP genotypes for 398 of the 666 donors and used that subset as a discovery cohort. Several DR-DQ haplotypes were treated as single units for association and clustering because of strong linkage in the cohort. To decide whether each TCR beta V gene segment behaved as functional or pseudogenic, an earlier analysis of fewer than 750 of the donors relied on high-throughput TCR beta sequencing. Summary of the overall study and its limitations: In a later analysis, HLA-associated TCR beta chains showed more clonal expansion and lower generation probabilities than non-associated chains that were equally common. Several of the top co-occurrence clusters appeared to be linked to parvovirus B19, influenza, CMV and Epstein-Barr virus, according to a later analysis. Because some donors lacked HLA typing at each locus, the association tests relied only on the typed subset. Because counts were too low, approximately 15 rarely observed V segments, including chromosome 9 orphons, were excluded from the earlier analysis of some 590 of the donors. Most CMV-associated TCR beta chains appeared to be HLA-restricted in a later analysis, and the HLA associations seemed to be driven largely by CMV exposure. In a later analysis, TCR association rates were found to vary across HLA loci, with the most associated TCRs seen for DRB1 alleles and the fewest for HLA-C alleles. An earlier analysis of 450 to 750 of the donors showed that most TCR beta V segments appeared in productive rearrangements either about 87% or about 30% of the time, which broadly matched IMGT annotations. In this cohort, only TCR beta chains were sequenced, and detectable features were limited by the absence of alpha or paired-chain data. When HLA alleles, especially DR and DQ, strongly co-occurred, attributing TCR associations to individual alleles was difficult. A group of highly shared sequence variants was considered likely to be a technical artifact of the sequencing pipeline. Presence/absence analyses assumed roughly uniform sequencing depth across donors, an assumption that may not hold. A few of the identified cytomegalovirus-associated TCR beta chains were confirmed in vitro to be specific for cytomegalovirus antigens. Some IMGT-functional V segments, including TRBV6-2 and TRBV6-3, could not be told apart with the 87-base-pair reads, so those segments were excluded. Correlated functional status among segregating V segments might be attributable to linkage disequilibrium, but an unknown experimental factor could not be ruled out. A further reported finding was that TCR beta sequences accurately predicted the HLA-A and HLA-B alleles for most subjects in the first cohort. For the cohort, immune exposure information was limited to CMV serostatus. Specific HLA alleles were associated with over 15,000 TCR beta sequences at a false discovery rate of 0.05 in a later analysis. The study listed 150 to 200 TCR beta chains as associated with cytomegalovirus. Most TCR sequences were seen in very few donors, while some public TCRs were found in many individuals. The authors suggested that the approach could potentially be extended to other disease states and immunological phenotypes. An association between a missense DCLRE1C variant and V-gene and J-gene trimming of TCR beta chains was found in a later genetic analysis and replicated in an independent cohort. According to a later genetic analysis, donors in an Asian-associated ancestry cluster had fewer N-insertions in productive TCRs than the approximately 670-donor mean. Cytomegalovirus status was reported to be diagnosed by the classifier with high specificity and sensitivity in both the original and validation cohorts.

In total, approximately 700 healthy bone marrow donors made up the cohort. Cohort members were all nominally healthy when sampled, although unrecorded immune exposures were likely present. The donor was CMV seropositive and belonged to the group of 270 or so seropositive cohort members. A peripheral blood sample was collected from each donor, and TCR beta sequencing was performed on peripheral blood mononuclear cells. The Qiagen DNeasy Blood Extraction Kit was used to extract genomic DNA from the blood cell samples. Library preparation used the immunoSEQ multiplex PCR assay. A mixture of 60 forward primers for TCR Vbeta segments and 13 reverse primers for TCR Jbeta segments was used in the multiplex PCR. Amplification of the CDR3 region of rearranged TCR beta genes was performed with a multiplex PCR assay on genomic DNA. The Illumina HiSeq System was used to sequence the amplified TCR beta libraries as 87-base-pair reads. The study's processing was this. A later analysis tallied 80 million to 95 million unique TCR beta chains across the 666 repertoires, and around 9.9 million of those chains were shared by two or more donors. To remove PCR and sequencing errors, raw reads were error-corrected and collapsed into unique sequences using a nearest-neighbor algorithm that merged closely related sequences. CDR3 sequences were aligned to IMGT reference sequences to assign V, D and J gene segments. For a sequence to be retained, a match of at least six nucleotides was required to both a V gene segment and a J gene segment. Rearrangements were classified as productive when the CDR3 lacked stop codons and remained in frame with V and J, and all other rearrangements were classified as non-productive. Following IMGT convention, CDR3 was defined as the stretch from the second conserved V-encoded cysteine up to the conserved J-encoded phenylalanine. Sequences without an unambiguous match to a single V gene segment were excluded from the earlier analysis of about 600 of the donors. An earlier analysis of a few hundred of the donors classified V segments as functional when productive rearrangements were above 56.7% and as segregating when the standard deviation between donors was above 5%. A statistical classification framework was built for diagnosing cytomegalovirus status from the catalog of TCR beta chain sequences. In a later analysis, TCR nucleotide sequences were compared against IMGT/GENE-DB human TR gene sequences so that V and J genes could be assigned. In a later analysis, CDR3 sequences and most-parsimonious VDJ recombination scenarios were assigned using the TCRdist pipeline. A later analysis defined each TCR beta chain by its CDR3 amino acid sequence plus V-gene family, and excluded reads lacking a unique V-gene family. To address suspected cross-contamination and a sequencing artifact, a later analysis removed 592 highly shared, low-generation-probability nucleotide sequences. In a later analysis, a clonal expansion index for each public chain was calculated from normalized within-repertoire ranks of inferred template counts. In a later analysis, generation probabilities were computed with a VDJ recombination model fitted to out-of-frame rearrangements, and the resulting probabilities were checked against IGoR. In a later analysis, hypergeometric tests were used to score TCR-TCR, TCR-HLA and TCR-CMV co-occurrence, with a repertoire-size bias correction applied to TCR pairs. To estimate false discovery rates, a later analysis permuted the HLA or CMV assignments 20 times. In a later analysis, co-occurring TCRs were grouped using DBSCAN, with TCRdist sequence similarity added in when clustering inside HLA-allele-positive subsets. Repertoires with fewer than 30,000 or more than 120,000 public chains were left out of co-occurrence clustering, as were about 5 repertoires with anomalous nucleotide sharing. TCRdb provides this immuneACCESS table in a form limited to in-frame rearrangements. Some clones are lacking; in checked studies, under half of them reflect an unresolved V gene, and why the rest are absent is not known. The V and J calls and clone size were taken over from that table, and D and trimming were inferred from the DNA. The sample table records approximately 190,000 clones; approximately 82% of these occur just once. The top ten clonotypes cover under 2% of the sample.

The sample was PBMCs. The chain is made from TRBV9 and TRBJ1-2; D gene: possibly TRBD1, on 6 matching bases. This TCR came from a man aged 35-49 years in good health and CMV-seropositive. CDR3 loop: CASSPSGTPTYYGYTF. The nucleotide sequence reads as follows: TGTGCCAGCAGCCCCTCCGGGACACCGACCTACTATGGCTACACCTTC. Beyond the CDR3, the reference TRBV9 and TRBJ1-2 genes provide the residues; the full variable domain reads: DSGVTQTPKHLITATGQRVTLRCSPRSGDLSVYWYQQSLDQGLQFLIQYYNGEERAKGNILERFSAQQFPDLHSELNLSSLELGDSALYFCASSPSGTPTYYGYTFGSGTRLTVV.